This TCR beta chain was observed in a study of blood T cell repertoires in COVID-19. About the research overall: Donors in the United States, Italy and Spain gave samples during acute or convalescent COVID-19.

Original data processing: Scientists estimated how many nucleated cells there were by amplifying reference gene primers. The protocol was immunoSEQ multiplex PCR, while the TCRdb copy is restricted to in-frame clones and leaves out a portion. That table is the source of V, J and clone size, and D and trimming were worked out from the DNA. The profile shows roughly 250,000 clones, about 88% of them singletons. V shed 4 bases, J shed 1 base, and the junction held 7 bases outside the gene matches. CDR3 length: 14 residues. Germline CDR1 reads SQVTM; CDR2 reads ANQGSEA. Cohort 3 donors were reported recovered after two negative PCRs, clearance, or symptom resolution.

The chain joins TRBV29-1 to TRBJ2-7; 7 bases line up with TRBD2. This receptor was identified in a woman aged 45-60 years who had recovered from COVID-19. Sample: PBMCs or T cells enriched from blood (not recorded which). The CDR3 reads CSVGVAGVSYEQYF. The CDR3 DNA is TGCAGCGTTGGCGTGGCGGGAGTTTCCTACGAGCAGTACTTC.